This entry features one T cell receptor (beta chain) sequence. The antigen is undetermined. This entry belongs to a study of T cells in Graves' hyperthyroidism and ophthalmopathy. Stable disease denoted Graves' hyperthyroidism without ophthalmopathy progression within 18 months. Among the patients, aged 18 to 65, hyperthyroidism was newly diagnosed and had lasted under 2 months. Exclusion of a patient resulted from uncontrolled infection, other autoimmune disease, pregnancy or lactation. General observations from the study: Most thyroid clonotypes with frequency above 0.001 were detected in blood.

The germline CDR1 and CDR2 sequences are SGHRS and YFSETQ. This CDR3 region has 15 residues. V lost 4 bases to trimming and J lost 4 bases; unmatched junction nucleotides: 5. Amplification targeted TCR beta CDR3 regions from RNA transcripts. First-round RT-PCR of the TCR CDR3 relied on the HTBI primer set. MiXCR was run by TCRdb on the multiplex PCR reads, yielding one entry per CDR3 protein. The table shows over 150,000 distinct CDR3 sequences, with about a sixth occurring only once. The rearrangement joins TRBV5-1 to TRBJ2-1, with 10 positions matching TRBD2. The material sequenced was blood. This clonotype was sampled from a woman aged 50 to 60 with Graves' hyperthyroidism. CDR3 DNA: TGCGCCAGCAGCCCCGGGACTAGCGTGTACAATGAGCAGTTCTTC. It codes for CASSPGTSVYNEQFF.